This T cell receptor beta chain was documented in a study of T cell responses to AZD1222 COVID-19 vaccine. Overall study findings and caveats: Reports say nearly half of spike-specific TCRs go after unmutated variant regions. Mapped onto spike, vaccine-associated CD4 TCRs spanned it and were dominant at 160-218 and 743-854.

Regarding this clone: Its antigen is not known.

Clones were read by immunoSEQ multiplex PCR, and TCRdb kept only the in-frame ones, dropping some. The table lists approximately 100,000 clones, about 88% of them singletons. V dropped 1 base and J dropped 1 base, with 7 bases sitting between them. The germline CDR1 and CDR2 sequences are LGHDT and YNNKEL (reference sequence). CDR3 length: 14 amino acids. The sequence derives from an adult in good health. This chain joins TRBV3-1 (or the pseudogene TRBV3-2) and TRBJ1-1; D possibly corresponds to TRBD1 (5 bases). This specimen consisted of peripheral blood, obtained on day 0 of AZD1222 vaccination. The CDR3 loop is CASSQVGANTEAFF. The CDR3 DNA follows: TGTGCCAGCAGCCAAGTCGGGGCGAACACTGAAGCTTTCTTT.